This TCR beta chain derives from a study of blood T cells in healthy people across ages. There are a few counts of this clonotype. Its specificity is not known. Using a J-beta primer mix together with a sample-barcoded 5' primer, a second PCR was run for about 6 to 12 cycles. TCRdb reprocessed the 5' RACE reads via MiXCR and lists one record per CDR3 protein. The sample has 1 million or so distinct CDR3 sequences; around 27% are singletons. Study-level results: When one million T cells were used, diversity estimates were thought to be underestimates.

A further study also used this sample, focusing on T cells of mothers and their children.

The sequence was obtained from a girl aged 2-10 years in good health. The specimen sequenced was blood.

CDR3 sequence reads: CASIGGVPHNEQFF. In DNA, the CDR3 is TGTGCCAGCATAGGAGGGGTTCCCCACAATGAGCAGTTCTTC. This chain joins TRBV7-9 and TRBJ2-5, with D maybe TRBD2 (6 bases). The DNA end is a closer match to TRBJ2-1, so the J assignment may be wrong. Germline CDR1 SEHNR, CDR2 FQNEAQ (reference sequence). This CDR3 spans 14 amino acids.